The 23 T cell receptor beta chains in this list originate from one sample, sequenced in a study of HIV-infected children after antiretroviral therapy interruption. A 3' RACE protocol on RNA, with unique molecular identifiers, produced the TCR library. MiXCR, applied by TCRdb to the 3' RACE reads, yields one record per CDR3 protein. There are approximately 4,000 distinct CDR3 sequences in the sample; more than 4% occur only once, and roughly 24% lies in the top ten. Noted treatment: PENTA 11 planned treatment interruption arm or continuous ART arm. Sequenced material: CD45RO+ CD8+ T cells from PBMCs, pooled from several time points, taken from a donor given antiretroviral therapy, either interrupted or continuous. Subset defined: memory CD8+ CD45RO+ CD45RA- T cells. The receptors originated from a pool of human donors with HIV.

In this sample, this clonotype turned up many times. The rearrangement joins TRBV7-2 to TRBJ2-7; weak D call: TRBD1 (6 bases). This CDR3 has 15 residues. Trimming pared 6 bases from V and 0 bases from J, leaving 15 bases between. Germline CDR1 reads SGHTA; CDR2 reads FQGNSA. The CDR3 loop reads CASSLQGTSSYEQYF. The CDR3 DNA reads as TGTGCCAGCAGTCTACAGGGAACCTCCTCCTACGAGCAGTACTTC.

The table lists this clonotype with many counts. This chain connects TRBV7-9 to TRBJ1-4; tentative D call: TRBD1 (6 bases). Trimming took 5 bases from V and 6 from J, leaving 13 bases between them. Per germline, CDR1 SEHNR and CDR2 FQNEAQ (reference sequence). The CDR3 is 14 residues long. Here the CDR3 DNA reads TGTGCCAGCAGCCCAGGGGTCAGGGATGAAAAACTGTTTTTT. It yields the protein CASSPGVRDEKLFF.

Relative to its sample, this clonotype is medium-sized. The chain joins TRBV7-2 to TRBJ2-7; TRBD1 aligns across 9 bases. Germline V lookup: CDR1 SGHTA, CDR2 FQGNSA. The ends lost 2 bases at V and 5 bases at J; junction bases unmatched: 7. CDR3 length equals 15 residues. CDR3 DNA sequence: TGTGCCAGCAGCTTATATCGGACAGGGGCACACGAGCAGTACTTC. It yields the protein CASSLYRTGAHEQYF.

By proportion, this clonotype is large. J is TRBJ1-5 and V is TRBV3-1; D unresolved. V was pared by 0 bases and J by 9 bases, with 12 bases between. Looked up from germline, CDR1 is LGHDT and CDR2 is YNNKEL (reference sequence). The CDR3 extends over 14 amino acids. Here the CDR3 reads CASSQDRIVWPQHF. The DNA for the CDR3 is TGTGCCAGCAGCCAAGATAGAATAGTTTGGCCCCAGCATTTT.

At least ten counts were recorded for this clonotype. The chain links TRBV7-9 to TRBJ1-4, with D unresolved. The V gene lost 1 base and the J gene lost 6 bases, with 15 bases spanning the gap. Germline V gives CDR1 SEHNR, CDR2 FQNEAQ (reference sequence). This CDR3 contains 16 residues. The DNA for the CDR3 is TGTGCCAGCAGCTTAGGAGATGTAGGGAGGCATGAAAAACTGTTTTTT. Translating gives CASSLGDVGRHEKLFF.

By share, this clonotype ranks as medium-sized. This chain joins TRBV7-2 and TRBJ2-7, with TRBD2 as a possible D gene (7 bases). The CDR3 length is 15 residues. Germline V CDR1 and CDR2: SGHTA, FQGNSA. Trimming pared 3 bases from V and 5 bases from J, leaving 17 bases between. In DNA form, the CDR3 reads TGTGCCAGCAGCTTGGGGGGGGCTACCTTCGACGAGCAGTACTTC. Its protein is CASSLGGATFDEQYF.

This clonotype has at least ten counts. The chain carries TRBV7-2 and TRBJ2-3, with D hard to call. The CDR3 sequence is 12 residues long. Germline CDR1 SGHTA, CDR2 FQGNSA. Trimming removed 5 bases from V and 4 bases from J, with 7 bases in between. The CDR3 DNA reads as TGTGCCAGCAGCCGGACCCCAGATACGCAGTATTTT. As protein: CASSRTPDTQYF.

This clonotype was observed a handful of times. This chain joins TRBV10-3 and TRBJ1-1; the match to TRBD1 covers 10 bases. From germline, CDR1 is ENHRY and CDR2 SYGVKD. Trimming at V came to 0 bases and at J to 0 bases, leaving 16 bases not matched to a gene. This CDR3 comprises 21 residues. This chain's CDR3 is CAISESFRDRGGGIMNTEAFF. DNA for the CDR3: TGTGCCATCAGTGAGTCGTTCAGGGACAGGGGTGGGGGGATCATGAACACTGAAGCTTTCTTT.

Within the sample, this clonotype is medium-sized. Here the CDR3 DNA reads TGTGCCATCACACCCGGGCAAGGGGTGGAGCAGTACTTC. This codes for CAITPGQGVEQYF. This chain uses TRBV6-6 with TRBJ2-7; D possibly corresponds to TRBD1 (5 bases). Between the trimmed V and J ends, which lost 10 bases and 7 bases, there was a span of 20 bases. Germline CDR1 reads MNHNY; CDR2 reads SVGAGI (reference sequence). The CDR3 length is 13 residues.

The chain joins TRBV6-2 or TRBV6-3 to TRBJ1-1; D is uncertain. CDR3 length: 13 amino acids. V was clipped by 0 bases and J by 7 bases, with 9 bases between them. Looked up from germline, CDR1 is MNHEY and CDR2 is SVGEGT. The CDR3 coding sequence is TGTGCCAGCAGTTACTCGTTGCGCCTTGAAGCTTTCTTT. Protein sequence: CASSYSLRLEAFF.

The table lists this clonotype with a few counts. The rearrangement joins TRBV6-2 or TRBV6-3 to TRBJ1-5; a possible D gene is TRBD1 (5 bases). Germline CDR1 and CDR2: MNHEY and SVGEGT. The CDR3 consists of 16 residues. With 5 bases removed from V and 6 bases from J, the gap between germline ends came to 20 bases. The CDR3 coding sequence is TGTGCCAGCAGTCTGCTTATGGCGACGGGGGGTCAGCCCCAGCATTTT. Translating gives CASSLLMATGGQPQHF.

By sample share, this clonotype is large (0.1 to 1%). V usage is TRBV4-1 and J usage is TRBJ2-5; the D gene is possibly TRBD1 (6 bases). V lost 4 bases to trimming and J lost 1 base, with 13 bases between them. The CDR3 has 15 amino acids. Germline V gene data show CDR1 as MGHRA and CDR2 as YSYEKL. The CDR3: CASSPSSDSQETQYF. CDR3 DNA sequence: TGCGCCAGCAGCCCCTCCTCGGACAGCCAAGAGACCCAGTACTTC.

This clonotype occurred many times. The rearrangement links TRBV6-4 to TRBJ2-3; TRBD2 aligns across 11 bases. V trimming: 4 bases; J trimming: 4 bases; junction bases outside the gene matches: 4. Looked up from germline, CDR1 is MRHNA and CDR2 is SNTAGT. This CDR3 region has 15 residues. The CDR3 nucleotides read TGTGCCAGCAGTGTTACTAGCGGGGGTGCAGATACGCAGTATTTT. Protein: CASSVTSGGADTQYF.

Relative to its sample, this clonotype is hyperexpanded. The chain links TRBV20-1 to TRBJ1-5, with D unclear. The CDR3 has 13 amino acids. Germline V gene sequence: CDR1 DFQATT, CDR2 SNEGSKA (reference sequence). The V end was cut by 1 base, the J end by 5 bases, with 9 bases between. The CDR3 sequence is CSARVAGDQPQHF. The CDR3 region has the DNA TGCAGTGCTAGAGTAGCAGGTGATCAGCCCCAGCATTTT.

This clonotype occurred many times. The J gene is TRBJ1-4, the V gene TRBV7-2; no firm D call. Germline loops: CDR1 SGHTA, CDR2 FQGNSA. Trimming left V 4 bases short and J 7 bases short, with 10 bases between. This CDR3 is built from 13 residues. CDR3 DNA sequence: TGTGCCAGCAGCTCCCGGTTGGGTGAAAAACTGTTTTTT. Amino acids: CASSSRLGEKLFF. Full variable domain (rest looked up from reference TRBV7-2 and TRBJ1-4): GAGVSQSPSNKVTEKGKDVELRCDPISGHTALYWYRQSLGQGLEFLIYFQGNSAPDKSGLPSDRFSAERTGGSVSTLTIQRTQQEDSAVYLCASSSRLGEKLFFGSGTQLSVL.

Judged by abundance, this clonotype is medium-sized. V is TRBV6-6 and J is TRBJ2-4; 8 bases agree with TRBD2. Germline V gene data show CDR1 as MNHNY and CDR2 as SVGAGI (reference sequence). V lost 7 bases and J lost 7; bases outside the gene matches: 12. The CDR3 covers 15 residues. CDR3 coding DNA: TGTGCCAGCACCCGAGAAGGGACTAGTGATAACATTCAGTACTTC. The encoded protein is CASTREGTSDNIQYF.

The J gene is TRBJ2-3, the V gene TRBV2; no clear D. Trimming pared 9 bases from V and 3 bases from J, leaving 10 bases between. Germline V gene sequence: CDR1 SNHLY, CDR2 FYNNEI. The CDR3 is 12 residues long. DNA for the CDR3: TGTGCCAGTTTGTGGGTAACAGATACGCAGTATTTT. Amino acid sequence: CASLWVTDTQYF.

At least ten counts were recorded for this clonotype. The chain employs TRBV16 and TRBJ1-2; D remains unclear. Looked up from germline, CDR1 is KGHSY and CDR2 is FQNENV. Trimming took off 0 bases at V and 0 bases at J, with 17 bases between the two ends. CDR3 size: 18 residues. DNA of the CDR3: TGTGCCAGCAGCCAATCGATCGTCTCCCTCGGGTCTAACTATGGCTACACCTTC. It yields the protein CASSQSIVSLGSNYGYTF.

By sample share, this clonotype is medium-sized. The rearrangement joins TRBV20-1 to TRBJ2-3; D not resolved. CDR1 is DFQATT, CDR2 SNEGSKA, per germline (reference sequence). The CDR3 has 11 amino acids. V lost 3 bases and J lost 0, with 1 base in between. The CDR3 nucleotides are TGCAGTGCTAGTAGCACAGATACGCAGTATTTT. This codes for CSASSTDTQYF.

This clonotype is medium-sized within its sample. V is TRBV3-1 and J is TRBJ2-2; perhaps TRBD1 as D (6 bases). The CDR3 sequence is 13 residues long. V lost 6 bases and J lost 5, with 10 bases in between. Germline assignment: CDR1 LGHDT and CDR2 YNNKEL (reference sequence). CDR3 nucleotides: TGTGCCAGCAGTCGACAGGAAACCGGGGAGCTGTTTTTT. Translating gives CASSRQETGELFF.

By frequency in the sample, this clonotype is medium-sized. This rearrangement joins TRBV27 to TRBJ1-1; 7 bases are a match to TRBD1. This CDR3 has 18 amino acids. Germline-derived CDR1 and CDR2 are MNHEY and SMNVEV (reference sequence). Losses at the gene ends were 5 bases for V and 0 bases for J; bases not matched to a gene: 15. The CDR3 bases are TGTGCCAGCAGTCCCGAGATACACAGGGGTCTCATGAACACTGAAGCTTTCTTT. Its translation is CASSPEIHRGLMNTEAFF.

The chain employs TRBV9 and TRBJ2-1, with a tentative D call TRBD2 (6 bases). CDR1 and CDR2 (germline): SGDLS, YYNGEE. This CDR3 spans 15 amino acids. The V and J ends lost 4 bases and 3 bases respectively, with 14 bases between them. As DNA, the CDR3 is TGTGCCAGCAGCCTCAGCGGGTGGGGCTACAATGAGCAGTTCTTC. The encoded protein is CASSLSGWGYNEQFF.

The rearrangement joins TRBV6-2 or TRBV6-3 to TRBJ1-2, with 8 bases that match TRBD1. Per the germline V gene, CDR1 is MNHEY and CDR2 is SVGEGT. V lost 0 bases, J lost 5 bases, and 8 bases stayed unmatched. The CDR3 consists of 16 residues. The CDR3 sequence: CASSYSMGQASYGYTF. The CDR3 region has the DNA TGTGCCAGCAGTTACTCGATGGGACAGGCTTCTTATGGCTACACCTTC.